These 14 T cell receptor beta chains were sequenced from one sample in a study of identical twins. TCRdb reprocessed the 5' RACE reads with MiXCR, giving one entry per CDR3 protein. The sample includes roughly 690,000 distinct CDR3 sequences, 5.5% to 7.5% of them seen just once. The sample was naive T cells sorted from blood. The receptors come from a man aged 18 to 30 in good health.

This clonotype was counted ten times or more. This chain joins TRBV12-3 or TRBV12-4 and TRBJ2-1; D possibly uses TRBD1 or TRBD2 (5 bases each). The CDR3 sequence is 14 residues long. Trimming removed 7 bases at V and 2 bases at J, with 12 bases between. CDR3 sequence: CASMRGGPYNEQFF. CDR3 nucleotides: TGTGCCAGCATGCGTGGGGGACCCTACAATGAGCAGTTCTTC.

There are a few counts of this clonotype. The chain links TRBV20-1 to TRBJ2-5; either TRBD1 or TRBD2 may fit D (6 bases each). Trimming removed 6 bases at V and 7 bases at J, with 18 bases between. Germline CDR1 and CDR2: DFQATT and SNEGSKA (reference sequence). This CDR3 is 13 amino acids long. CDR3 amino acids: CSAQQGLGGTQYF. CDR3 nucleotides: TGCAGTGCCCAACAGGGTTTGGGGGGGACCCAGTACTTC.

This clonotype was seen a handful of times. This sequence joins TRBV5-4 and TRBJ2-2; 8 nucleotides agree with TRBD1. CDR3 length: 16 amino acids. Germline CDR1 and CDR2: SGHNT and YYREEE (reference sequence). With 2 bases clipped from V and 1 base from J, the junction kept 4 bases outside the gene matches. CDR3 sequence: CASSLPGQGNTGELFF. The CDR3, as DNA: TGTGCCAGCAGCTTACCAGGACAGGGGAACACCGGGGAGCTGTTTTTT.

This clonotype occurred a few times. V usage is TRBV20-1 and J usage is TRBJ1-2; 10 positions agree with TRBD1. The V gene end was trimmed by 7 bases and the J gene end by 6 bases; junction bases not matched to a gene: 8. The length of the CDR3 is 13 residues. Germline-derived CDR1 and CDR2 are DFQATT and SNEGSKA (reference sequence). This CDR3 reads CSGKPGTGDGYTF. CDR3 DNA sequence: TGCAGTGGGAAACCCGGGACAGGGGATGGCTACACCTTC.

This clonotype was counted only a few times. The chain recombines TRBV10-2 with TRBJ2-7, with a weak D call TRBD1 (5 bases). The CDR3 loop spans 14 amino acids. With 6 bases removed from V and 2 bases from J, the gap between germline ends came to 14 bases. CDR1 is WSHSY and CDR2 is SAAADI in the germline V gene. The CDR3 nucleotides are TGCGCCAGCAGAGATTCCGACAGTACCTACGAGCAGTACGTC. Protein: CASRDSDSTYEQYV.

This clonotype was detected ten times or more. The chain employs TRBV25-1 and TRBJ2-7, with TRBD1 matching over 11 bases. This CDR3 spans 13 amino acids. Germline V gene lookup returns CDR1 MGHDK and CDR2 SYGVNS. The V gene end was trimmed by 7 bases and the J gene end by 6 bases; junction bases not matched to a gene: 5. CDR3 sequence (DNA): TGTGCCAGCACGGGGACAGGGGGTACCGAGCAGTACTTC. Residues: CASTGTGGTEQYF.

Only a few counts were recorded for this clonotype. This chain connects TRBV14 to TRBJ2-1; the match to TRBD2 covers 13 bases. The junction had 5 bases not matched to a gene; V was cut back by 2 bases and J by 7 bases. In germline, CDR1 is SGHDN, CDR2 FVKESK. The CDR3 is 16 amino acids. The CDR3 DNA follows: TGTGCCAGCAGCCAACAACCGGGACTAGCGGGGAATGAGCAGTTCTTC. This codes for CASSQQPGLAGNEQFF. Together with reference TRBV14 and TRBJ2-1, the CDR3 gives the full variable domain: EAGVTQFPSHSVIEKGQTVTLRCDPISGHDNLYWYRRVMGKEIKFLLHFVKESKQDESGMPNNRFLAERTGGTYSTLKVQPAELEDSGVYFCASSQQPGLAGNEQFFGPGTRLTVL.

The gene calls are TRBV10-3 and TRBJ2-2, with 9 bases lining up with TRBD1. V lost 4 bases and J lost 4; bases outside the gene matches: 4. CDR1 is ENHRY, CDR2 SYGVKD, per germline. This CDR3 is 15 amino acids long. The CDR3 bases are TGTGCCATCAGTGCTACAGGGGGCGCCACCGGGGAGCTGTTTTTT. This encodes CAISATGGATGELFF.

This clonotype has ten or more counts. This sequence joins TRBV10-3 and TRBJ2-6, with D uncertain. Deletions cut 10 bases from V and 1 base from J, with 5 bases between. CDR3 length equals 12 residues. Germline V gene sequence: CDR1 ENHRY, CDR2 SYGVKD. The CDR3 here is CATESGANVLTF. The CDR3 DNA follows: TGTGCCACCGAATCTGGGGCCAACGTCCTGACTTTC.

Many counts were recorded for this clonotype. The V and J genes are TRBV29-1 and TRBJ1-2; D not resolved. The CDR3 is 12 residues long. CDR1 SQVTM and CDR2 ANQGSEA come from the germline V gene. V was cut by 4 bases and J by 4 bases, with 10 bases left in between. The chain's CDR3 is CSVGEGSYGYTF. The CDR3 region has the DNA TGCAGCGTTGGGGAGGGTAGCTATGGCTACACCTTC.

V is TRBV3-1 and J is TRBJ1-2; D remains unclear. The CDR3 length is 13 residues. Between the trimmed V and J ends, which lost 4 bases and 8 bases, there was a span of 14 bases. From germline, CDR1 is LGHDT and CDR2 YNNKEL (reference sequence). CDR3 residues: CASSPRADGGYTF. The CDR3 DNA reads TGTGCCAGCAGCCCGCGTGCGGATGGGGGCTACACCTTC.

This clonotype has a count of ten or more. The chain has TRBV12-3 or TRBV12-4 and TRBJ1-4; weak D call: TRBD1 (5 bases). This CDR3 contains 15 residues. Trimming stripped 1 base from V and 3 bases from J, with 9 bases between. The CDR3 spells CASSLGGEANEKLFF. The CDR3 DNA reads as TGTGCCAGCAGTTTAGGGGGGGAGGCTAATGAAAAACTGTTTTTT.

V is TRBV11-2 and J is TRBJ2-3; D is possibly TRBD2 (6 bases). The CDR3 is 18 amino acids. Per germline, CDR1 SGHAT and CDR2 FQNNGV. V dropped 1 base and J dropped 6 bases, with 23 bases sitting between them. The CDR3 sequence is CASSLGIRAGFGSDTQYF. The DNA of the CDR3 is TGTGCCAGCAGCTTAGGGATTAGGGCGGGATTCGGGAGTGATACGCAGTATTTT.

This chain connects TRBV19 to TRBJ2-1, with 7 bases aligning to TRBD2. V lost 0 bases, J lost 6 bases, and 8 bases stayed unmatched. CDR1 and CDR2 from the germline V gene are LNHDA and SQIVND (reference sequence). This CDR3 contains 16 residues. Here the CDR3 DNA reads TGTGCCAGTAGTATAGAAGGGGCGGGAGCGAGCAATGAGCAGTTCTTC. Translation: CASSIEGAGASNEQFF.